The clone carrying this T cell receptor (beta chain) was detected a few times. What it binds is unknown. The data originate from a study of chemoradiotherapy in HPV16-positive cancers. Study as a whole: Functional T-cell assays on a couple of HPV16-positive patients' cells defined candidate HPV-specific clones and common TCR motifs.

Findings and limits, study-wide: HPV-specific T cells were functionally defined from only two HPV16-positive patients. In HPV16-positive patients, HPV-responsive T-cell expansion tracked better recurrence-free survival.

The method was immunoSEQ multiplex PCR; TCRdb's version includes in-frame clones alone and lacks a portion of them. The profile shows 13,000 to 15,000 clones, roughly 70% of them singletons. The V end was cut by 2 bases, the J end by 6 bases, with 17 bases between. Germline V gene lookup returns CDR1 GTSNPN and CDR2 SVGIG (reference sequence). This CDR3 contains 15 residues. This TCR came from a human donor with HPV-associated anogenital cancer. The rearrangement links TRBV30 to TRBJ1-5; D unclear. This specimen was acquired from a patient who underwent chemoradiotherapy. CDR3 in DNA: TGTGCCTGGAGTCAGAAAGACCTAATGGCTCAGCCCCAGCATTTT. Translating it yields CAWSQKDLMAQPQHF.